The rows below give T cell receptor beta chains drawn from one sample of a study of T cells in Graves' hyperthyroidism and ophthalmopathy. TCRdb fed the multiplex PCR reads into MiXCR, producing one record per CDR3 protein. The top ten clones hold roughly an eighth of a sample with around 440,000 distinct CDR3 sequences, 15% to 18% of them seen once. Material: blood. These receptors were collected from a woman aged 18-29 years with Graves' hyperthyroidism. Each CDR3 is given with its conserved first and last residue. The D gene is left open where the match is weak. Clone size is given for some rows only: seen once, a few or many times, or a class if the clone is expanded.

TRBV5-8	TRBJ2-1	-	-	TGTGCCAGCAGCCTGAGGGACTTCCTAAACAATGAGCAGTTCTTC	CASSLRDFLNNEQFF
TRBV28	TRBJ2-5	TRBD1	many	TGTGCCAGCAGTTTATGGCCAGGGGGAGAGACCCAGTACTTC	CASSLWPGGETQYF
TRBV20-1	TRBJ2-1	TRBD1	-	TGCAGCCCCACAGGGGGTCGGGATGAGCAGTTCTTC	CSPTGGRDEQFF
TRBV7-8	TRBJ2-7	TRBD2	few	TGTGCCAGCACCCTTACTAGCGAGAGGAGCTACGAGCAGTACTTC	CASTLTSERSYEQYF
TRBV7-2	TRBJ2-1	-	many	TGTGCCAGCAGCTTAGGGGGCCTACTTGCGAATGAGCAGTTCTTC	CASSLGGLLANEQFF
TRBV24-1	TRBJ2-3	TRBD2	-	TGTGCCACCAGTGATTGGCCTAGCGGGAGCTCCCCAGATACGCAGTATTTT	CATSDWPSGSSPDTQYF
TRBV6-2/TRBV6-3	TRBJ1-2	-	-	TGTGCCAGCAGTTATGGAGCAGGTTATGGCTACACCTTC	CASSYGAGYGYTF
TRBV27	TRBJ1-1	TRBD1	many	TGTGCCAGCAGACTGTGGACAGGGAACACTGAAGCTTTCTTT	CASRLWTGNTEAFF
TRBV7-3	TRBJ2-2	-	many	TGTGCCAGCAGCTCCCTCGGGAACACCGGGGAGCTGTTTTTT	CASSSLGNTGELFF
TRBV28	TRBJ1-2	TRBD1	many	TGTGCCAGCAGTCAGGACAGGGGGATTGTCCTTCCTGGTGGCTACACCTTC	CASSQDRGIVLPGGYTF
TRBV28	TRBJ2-7	-	few	TGTGCCAGCAGTTTAACCCTTGCAGCGAGCTACGAGCAGTACTTC	CASSLTLAASYEQYF
TRBV9	TRBJ2-3	TRBD1	once	TGTGCCAGCAGCGCCGGGACAGGGGTCCATACGCAGTATTTT	CASSAGTGVHTQYF
TRBV20-1	TRBJ1-1	-	many	TGCAGTGCTTTGGCTGAAGCTTTCTTT	CSALAEAFF
TRBV7-9	TRBJ2-1	-	many	TGTGCCAGCAGCACCTTGCAGGGCCTTAGCTCGGAGCAGTTCTTC	CASSTLQGLSSEQFF
TRBV5-1	TRBJ2-1	-	few	TGCGCCAGCAGCTCCCGGGACAAGTCCTACAATGAGCAGTTCTTC	CASSSRDKSYNEQFF
TRBV20-1	TRBJ2-7	-	many	TGCAGTGCTAGTCAGGGATACTACGAGCAGTACTTC	CSASQGYYEQYF
TRBV4-2	TRBJ1-1	-	-	TGTGCCAGCAGCCAAGATCCCACAGCAATCACTGAAGCTTTCTTT	CASSQDPTAITEAFF
TRBV20-1	TRBJ2-7	-	many	TGCAGTGCCCAGGACGCATCCTACGAGCAGTACTTC	CSAQDASYEQYF
TRBV28	TRBJ1-1	-	many	TGTGCCAGCAGTCCCGGGGGGTGGACTTTCTTT	CASSPGGWTFF
TRBV20-1	TRBJ2-1	-	many	TGCAGTGCTAGAGATTGGGCGGCGCCAAGCTCCTACAATGAGCAGTTCTTC	CSARDWAAPSSYNEQFF
TRBV6-1	TRBJ2-7	-	many	TGTGCCAGCAGTTCGGGACGGGTAGAGCAGTACTTC	CASSSGRVEQYF